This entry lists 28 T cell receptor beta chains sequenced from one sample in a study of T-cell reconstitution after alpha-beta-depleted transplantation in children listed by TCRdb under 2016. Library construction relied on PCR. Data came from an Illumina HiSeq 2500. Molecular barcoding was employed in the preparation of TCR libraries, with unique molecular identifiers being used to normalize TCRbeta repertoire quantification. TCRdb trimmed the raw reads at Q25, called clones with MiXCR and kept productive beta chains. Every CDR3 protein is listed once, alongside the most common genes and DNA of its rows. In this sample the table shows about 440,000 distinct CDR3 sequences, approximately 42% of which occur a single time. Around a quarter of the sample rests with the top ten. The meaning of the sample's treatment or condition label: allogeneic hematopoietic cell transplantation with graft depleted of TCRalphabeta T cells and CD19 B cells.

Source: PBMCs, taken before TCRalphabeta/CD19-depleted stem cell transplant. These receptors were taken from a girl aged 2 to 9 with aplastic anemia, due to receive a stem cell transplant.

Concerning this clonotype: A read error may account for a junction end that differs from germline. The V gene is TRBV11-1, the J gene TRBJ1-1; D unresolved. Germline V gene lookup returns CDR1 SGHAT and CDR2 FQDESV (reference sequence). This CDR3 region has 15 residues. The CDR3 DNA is TGTGCCAGCAGCCCTTCGCCCCGGTCGAACACTGAACCTTTCTTT. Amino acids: CASSPSPRSNTEPFF.

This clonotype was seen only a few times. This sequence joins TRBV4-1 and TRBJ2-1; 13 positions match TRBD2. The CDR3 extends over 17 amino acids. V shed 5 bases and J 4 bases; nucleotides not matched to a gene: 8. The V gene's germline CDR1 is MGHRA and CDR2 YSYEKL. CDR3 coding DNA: TGCGCCAGCAGCACACGGACTAGCGGGAGTTCGTACAATGAGCAGTTCTTC. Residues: CASSTRTSGSSYNEQFF.

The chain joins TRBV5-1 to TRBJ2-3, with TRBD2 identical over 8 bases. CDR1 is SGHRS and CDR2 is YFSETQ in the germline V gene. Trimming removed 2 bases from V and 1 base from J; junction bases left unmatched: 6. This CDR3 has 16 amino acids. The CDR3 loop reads CASSLLAEVGTDTQYF. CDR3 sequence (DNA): TGCGCCAGCAGCTTACTAGCGGAGGTGGGCACAGATACGCAGTATTTT.

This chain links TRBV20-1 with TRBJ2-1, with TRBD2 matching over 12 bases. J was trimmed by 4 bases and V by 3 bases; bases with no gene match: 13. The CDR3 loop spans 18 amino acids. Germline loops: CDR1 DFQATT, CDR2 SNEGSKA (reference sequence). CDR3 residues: CSARSRTSGVVGYNEQFF. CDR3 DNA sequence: TGCAGTGCTAGGAGTCGGACTAGCGGGGTGGTAGGGTACAATGAGCAGTTCTTC.

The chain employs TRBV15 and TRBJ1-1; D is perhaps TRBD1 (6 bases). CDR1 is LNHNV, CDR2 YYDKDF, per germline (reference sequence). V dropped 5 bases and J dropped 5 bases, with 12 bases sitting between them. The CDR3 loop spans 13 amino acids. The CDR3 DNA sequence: TGTGCCACCAGCGTAGGGGGGAGGACTGAAGCTTTCTTT. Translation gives CATSVGGRTEAFF.

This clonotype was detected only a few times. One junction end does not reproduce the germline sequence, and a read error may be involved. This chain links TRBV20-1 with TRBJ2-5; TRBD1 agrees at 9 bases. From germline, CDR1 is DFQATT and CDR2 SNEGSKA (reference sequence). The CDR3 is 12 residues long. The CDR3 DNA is TGCAGTGCTAGTGGCGGACAGGGGTTATGGAACTTC. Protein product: CSASGGQGLWNF.

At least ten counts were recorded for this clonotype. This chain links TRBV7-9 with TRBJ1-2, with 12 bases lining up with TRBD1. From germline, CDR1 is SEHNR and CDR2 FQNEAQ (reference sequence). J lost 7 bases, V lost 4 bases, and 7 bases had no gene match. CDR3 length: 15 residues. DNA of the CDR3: TGTGCCAGCAGCTCAGGGACAGGGGGCATTGGTGGCTACACCTTC. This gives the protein CASSSGTGGIGGYTF.

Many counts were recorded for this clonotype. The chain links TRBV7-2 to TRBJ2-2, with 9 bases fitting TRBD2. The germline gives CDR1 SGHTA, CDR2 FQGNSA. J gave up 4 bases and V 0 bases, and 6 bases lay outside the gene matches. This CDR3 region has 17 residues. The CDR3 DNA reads TGTGCCAGCAGCTTAGCCACTCTAGCGGGAAGCACCGGGGAGCTGTTTTTT. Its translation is CASSLATLAGSTGELFF.

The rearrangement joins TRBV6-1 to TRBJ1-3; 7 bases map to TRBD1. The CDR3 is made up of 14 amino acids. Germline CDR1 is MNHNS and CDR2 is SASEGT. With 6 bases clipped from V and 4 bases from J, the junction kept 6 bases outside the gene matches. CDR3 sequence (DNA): TGTGCCAGCAGGCCACAGGGGCGCGGAAACACCATATATTTT. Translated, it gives CASRPQGRGNTIYF.

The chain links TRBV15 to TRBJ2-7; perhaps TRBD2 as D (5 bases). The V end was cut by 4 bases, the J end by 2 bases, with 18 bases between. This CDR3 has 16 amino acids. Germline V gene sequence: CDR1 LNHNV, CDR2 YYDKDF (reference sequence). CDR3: CATSIGGGRITYEQYF. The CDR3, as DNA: TGTGCCACCAGCATTGGAGGCGGAAGAATTACCTACGAGCAGTACTTC.

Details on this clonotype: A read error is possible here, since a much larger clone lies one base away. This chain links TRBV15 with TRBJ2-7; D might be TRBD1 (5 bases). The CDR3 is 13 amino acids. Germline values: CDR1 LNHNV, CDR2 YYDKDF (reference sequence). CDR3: CATSGTTDTAQSF. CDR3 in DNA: TGTGCCACCAGCGGAACTACGGACACTGCGCAGTCCTTC.

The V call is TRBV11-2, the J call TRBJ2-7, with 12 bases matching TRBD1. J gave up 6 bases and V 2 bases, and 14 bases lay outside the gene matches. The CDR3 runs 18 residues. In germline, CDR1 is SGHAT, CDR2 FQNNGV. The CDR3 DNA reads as TGTGCCAGCAGCTTATTCGGGGCTTGGGGACAGGGGGCCGGCGAGCAGTACTTC. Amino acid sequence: CASSLFGAWGQGAGEQYF. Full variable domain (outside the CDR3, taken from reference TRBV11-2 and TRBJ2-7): EAGVAQSPRYKIIEKRQSVAFWCNPISGHATLYWYQQILGQGPKLLIQFQNNGVVDDSQLPKDRFSAERLKGVDSTLKIQPAKLEDSAVYLCASSLFGAWGQGAGEQYFGPGTRLTVT.

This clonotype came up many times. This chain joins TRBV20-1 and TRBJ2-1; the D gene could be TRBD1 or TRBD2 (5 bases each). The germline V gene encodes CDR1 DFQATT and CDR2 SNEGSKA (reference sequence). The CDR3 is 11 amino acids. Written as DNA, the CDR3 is TGCTCTCCGGGACGCTACAATGAGCAGTTCTTC. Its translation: CSPGRYNEQFF.

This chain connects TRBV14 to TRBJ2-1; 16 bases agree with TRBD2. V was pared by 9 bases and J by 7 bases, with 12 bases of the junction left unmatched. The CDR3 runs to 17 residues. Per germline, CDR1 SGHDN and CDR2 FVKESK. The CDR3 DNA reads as TGTGCCAGTACGGGACTAGCGGGAGGGCCCGCGGGAAATGAGCAGTTCTTC. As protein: CASTGLAGGPAGNEQFF.

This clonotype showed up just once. CDR3 DNA sequence: TGCAGTGCTACAGGGAGCGCGAACACCGGGGAGCTGTTTTTT. This sequence encodes CSATGSANTGELFF. The chain links TRBV20-1 to TRBJ2-2; the D call may be TRBD1 or TRBD2 (5 bases each). V lost 4 bases, J lost 0 bases, and 9 bases lay in between. Per germline, CDR1 DFQATT and CDR2 SNEGSKA (reference sequence). This CDR3 contains 14 residues.

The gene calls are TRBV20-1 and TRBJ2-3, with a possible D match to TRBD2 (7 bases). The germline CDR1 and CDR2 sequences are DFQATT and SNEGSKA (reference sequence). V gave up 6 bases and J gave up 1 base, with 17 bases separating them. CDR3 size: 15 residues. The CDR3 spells CSAGEGGGGTDTQYF. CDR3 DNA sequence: TGCAGTGCCGGGGAAGGGGGAGGGGGCACAGATACGCAGTATTTT.

The CDR3 sequence is CASSQDRTQEETQYF. The CDR3 bases are TGCGCCAGCAGCCAAGATAGAACCCAGGAAGAGACCCAGTACTTC. The rearrangement joins TRBV4-1 to TRBJ2-5; D uncertain. Germline CDR1 reads MGHRA; CDR2 reads YSYEKL. V lost 0 bases and J 3 bases, leaving 11 bases between the germline ends. The CDR3 runs 15 residues.

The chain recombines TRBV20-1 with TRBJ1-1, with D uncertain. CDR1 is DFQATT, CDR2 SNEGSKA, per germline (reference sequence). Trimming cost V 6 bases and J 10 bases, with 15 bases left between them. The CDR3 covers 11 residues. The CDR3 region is CSARRGEGAFF. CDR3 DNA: TGCAGTGCCCGGCGTGGGGAGGGAGCTTTCTTT.

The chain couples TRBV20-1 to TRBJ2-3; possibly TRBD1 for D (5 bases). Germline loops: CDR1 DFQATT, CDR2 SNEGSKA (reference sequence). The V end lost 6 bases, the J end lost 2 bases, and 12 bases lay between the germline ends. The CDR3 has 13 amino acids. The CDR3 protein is CSARSGITDTQYF. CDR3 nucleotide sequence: TGCAGTGCCAGATCAGGGATCACAGATACGCAGTATTTT.

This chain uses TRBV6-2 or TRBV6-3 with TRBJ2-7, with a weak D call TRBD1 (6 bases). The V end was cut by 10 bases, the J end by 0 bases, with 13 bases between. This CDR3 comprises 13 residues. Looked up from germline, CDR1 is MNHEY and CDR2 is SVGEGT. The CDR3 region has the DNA TGTGCCACTTCCCGGACAGCCTCCTACGAGCAGTACTTC. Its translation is CATSRTASYEQYF.

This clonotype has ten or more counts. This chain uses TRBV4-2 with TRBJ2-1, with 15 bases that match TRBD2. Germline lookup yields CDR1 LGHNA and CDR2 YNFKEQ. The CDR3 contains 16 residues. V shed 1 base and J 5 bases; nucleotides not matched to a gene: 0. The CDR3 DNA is TGTGCCAGCAGCCAAGGGACTAGCGGGAGGGACAATGAGCAGTTCTTC. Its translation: CASSQGTSGRDNEQFF.

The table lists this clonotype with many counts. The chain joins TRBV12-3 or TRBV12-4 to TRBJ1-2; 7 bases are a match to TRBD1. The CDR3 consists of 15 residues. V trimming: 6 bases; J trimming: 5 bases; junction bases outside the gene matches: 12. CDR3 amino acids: CASSFITGTVYGYTF. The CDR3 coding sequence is TGTGCCAGCAGCTTCATTACCGGGACAGTTTATGGCTACACCTTC.

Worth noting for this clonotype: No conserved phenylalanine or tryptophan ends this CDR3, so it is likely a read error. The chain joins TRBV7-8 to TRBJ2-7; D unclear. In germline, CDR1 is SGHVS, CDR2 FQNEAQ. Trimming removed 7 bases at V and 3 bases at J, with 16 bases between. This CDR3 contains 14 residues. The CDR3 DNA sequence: TGTGCCAGCACCTTTCTTACAAACAGCTACGAGCAGTACTAC. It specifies CASTFLTNSYEQYY.

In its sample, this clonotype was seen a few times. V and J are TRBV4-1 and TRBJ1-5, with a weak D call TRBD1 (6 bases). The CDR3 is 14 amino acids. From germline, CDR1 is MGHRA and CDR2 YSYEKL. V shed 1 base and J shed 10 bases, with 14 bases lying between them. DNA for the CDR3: TGCGCCAGCAGCCAAGTCCGGGGGCCCGGACCCCAGCATTTT. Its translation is CASSQVRGPGPQHF.

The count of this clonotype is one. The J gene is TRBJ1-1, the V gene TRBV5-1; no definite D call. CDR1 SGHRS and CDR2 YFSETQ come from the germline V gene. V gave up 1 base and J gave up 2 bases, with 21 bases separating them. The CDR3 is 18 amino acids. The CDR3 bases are TGCGCCAGCAGCTTGTTCCCCGGCGTCGTTGAAGGAAACACTGAAGCTTTCTTT. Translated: CASSLFPGVVEGNTEAFF. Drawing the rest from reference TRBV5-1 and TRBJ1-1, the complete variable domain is KAGVTQTPRYLIKTRGQQVTLSCSPISGHRSVSWYQQTPGQGLQFLFEYFSETQRNKGNFPGRFSGRQFSNSRSEMNVSTLELGDSALYLCASSLFPGVVEGNTEAFFGQGTRLTVV.

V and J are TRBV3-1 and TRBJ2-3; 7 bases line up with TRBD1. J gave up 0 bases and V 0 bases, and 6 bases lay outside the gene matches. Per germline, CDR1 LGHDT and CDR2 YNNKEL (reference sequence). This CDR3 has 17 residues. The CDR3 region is CASSQDGQDISTDTQYF. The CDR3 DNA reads TGTGCCAGCAGCCAAGACGGACAGGACATCAGCACAGATACGCAGTATTTT.

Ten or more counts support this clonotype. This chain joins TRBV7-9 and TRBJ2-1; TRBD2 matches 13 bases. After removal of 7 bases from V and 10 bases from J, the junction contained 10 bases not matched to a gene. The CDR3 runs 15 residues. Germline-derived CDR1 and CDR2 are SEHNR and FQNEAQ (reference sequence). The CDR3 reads CASNLLAGGSREQFF. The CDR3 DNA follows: TGTGCCAGCAATCTACTAGCGGGAGGGTCCCGGGAGCAGTTCTTC.

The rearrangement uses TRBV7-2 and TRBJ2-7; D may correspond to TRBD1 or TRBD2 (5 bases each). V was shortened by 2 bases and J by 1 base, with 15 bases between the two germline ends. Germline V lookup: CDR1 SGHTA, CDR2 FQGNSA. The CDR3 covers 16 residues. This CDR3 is CASSLYGAGSSYEQYF. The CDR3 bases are TGTGCCAGCAGCTTATATGGGGCAGGGAGTTCCTACGAGCAGTACTTC. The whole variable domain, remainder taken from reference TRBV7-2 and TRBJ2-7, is GAGVSQSPSNKVTEKGKDVELRCDPISGHTALYWYRQSLGQGLEFLIYFQGNSAPDKSGLPSDRFSAERTGGSVSTLTIQRTQQEDSAVYLCASSLYGAGSSYEQYFGPGTRLTVT.